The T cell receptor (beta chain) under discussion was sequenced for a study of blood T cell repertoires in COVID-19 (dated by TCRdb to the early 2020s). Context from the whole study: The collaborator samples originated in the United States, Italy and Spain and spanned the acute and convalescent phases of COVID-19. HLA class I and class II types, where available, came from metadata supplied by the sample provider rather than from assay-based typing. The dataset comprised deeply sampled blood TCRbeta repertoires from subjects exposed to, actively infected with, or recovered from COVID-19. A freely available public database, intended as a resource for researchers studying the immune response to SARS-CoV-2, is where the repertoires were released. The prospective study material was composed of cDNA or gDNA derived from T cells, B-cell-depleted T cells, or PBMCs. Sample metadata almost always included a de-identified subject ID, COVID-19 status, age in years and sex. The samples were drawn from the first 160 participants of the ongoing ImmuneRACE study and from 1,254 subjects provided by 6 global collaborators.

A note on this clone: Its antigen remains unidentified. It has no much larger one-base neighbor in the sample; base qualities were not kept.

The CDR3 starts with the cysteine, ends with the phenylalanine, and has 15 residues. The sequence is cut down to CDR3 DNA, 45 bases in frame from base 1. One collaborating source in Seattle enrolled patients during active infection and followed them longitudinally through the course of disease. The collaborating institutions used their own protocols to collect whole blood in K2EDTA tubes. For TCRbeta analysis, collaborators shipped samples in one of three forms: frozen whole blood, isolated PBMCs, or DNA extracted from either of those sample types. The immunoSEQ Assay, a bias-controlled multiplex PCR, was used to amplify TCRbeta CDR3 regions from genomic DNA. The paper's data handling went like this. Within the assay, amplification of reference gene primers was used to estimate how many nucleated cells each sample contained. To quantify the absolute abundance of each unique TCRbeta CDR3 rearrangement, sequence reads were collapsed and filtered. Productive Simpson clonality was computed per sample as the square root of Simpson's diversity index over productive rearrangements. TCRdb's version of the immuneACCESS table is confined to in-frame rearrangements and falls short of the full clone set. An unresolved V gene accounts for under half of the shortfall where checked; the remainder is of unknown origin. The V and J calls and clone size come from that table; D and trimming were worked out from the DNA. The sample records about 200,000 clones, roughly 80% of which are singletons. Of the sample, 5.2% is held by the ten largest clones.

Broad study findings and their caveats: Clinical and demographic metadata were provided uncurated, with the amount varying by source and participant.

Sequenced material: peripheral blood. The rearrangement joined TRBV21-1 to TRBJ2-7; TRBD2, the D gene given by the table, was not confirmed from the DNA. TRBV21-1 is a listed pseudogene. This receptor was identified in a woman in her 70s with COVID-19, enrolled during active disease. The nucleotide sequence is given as TGTGCCAGCAGCTTTCAGGGGACTAGCGAAAACGAGCAGTACTTC. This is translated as CASSFQGTSENEQYF.